This T cell receptor beta chain is drawn from a study of shared clonotypes between healthy human individuals. Study results and caveats: The naive CD4 repertoires of several donors were compared, and 5% to 6.5% of clonotypes were shared.

The CDR3 contains 11 residues. Germline V gene sequence: CDR1 DFQATT, CDR2 SNEGSKA (reference sequence). Only in-frame clones appear in the TCRdb table, and some are missing; sequencing was by immunoSEQ multiplex PCR. Among about 960,000 clones, approximately 80% were seen once, and the ten largest hold approximately 1.5%. Note on this clone: Its antigen remains unidentified. A read error may account for a junction end that differs from germline.

CD4+ cells were split into CD45RA+ naive and CD45RA-negative memory subsets. Sequencing used memory CD4+ T cells sorted from blood. Subset: CD45RA-negative fraction. This clonotype originated in a man in his late teens or twenties in good health. This sequence joins TRBV20-1 and TRBJ2-7; 9 nucleotides agree with TRBD1. CDR3 loop: CSASRGTGFNF. For the CDR3, the DNA is TGCAGTGCTAGCAGGGGGACAGGGTTTAACTTC.